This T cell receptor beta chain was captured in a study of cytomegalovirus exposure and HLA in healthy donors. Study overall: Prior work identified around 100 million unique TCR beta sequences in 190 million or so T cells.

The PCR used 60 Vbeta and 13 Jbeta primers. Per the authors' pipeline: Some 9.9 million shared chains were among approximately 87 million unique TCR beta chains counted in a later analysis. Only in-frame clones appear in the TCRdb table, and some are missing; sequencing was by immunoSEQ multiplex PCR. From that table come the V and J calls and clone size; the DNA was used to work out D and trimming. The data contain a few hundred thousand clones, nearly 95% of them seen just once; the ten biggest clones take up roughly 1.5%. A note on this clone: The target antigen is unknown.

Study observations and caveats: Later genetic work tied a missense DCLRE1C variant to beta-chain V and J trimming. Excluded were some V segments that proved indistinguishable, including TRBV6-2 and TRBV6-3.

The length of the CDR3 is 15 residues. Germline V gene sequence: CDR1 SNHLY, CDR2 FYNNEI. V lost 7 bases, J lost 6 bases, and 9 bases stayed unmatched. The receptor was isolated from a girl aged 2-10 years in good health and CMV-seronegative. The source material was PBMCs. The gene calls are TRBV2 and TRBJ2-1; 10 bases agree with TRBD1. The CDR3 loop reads CASTQGQGERNEQFF. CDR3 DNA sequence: TGTGCCAGCACCCAAGGACAGGGGGAGCGCAATGAGCAGTTCTTC.